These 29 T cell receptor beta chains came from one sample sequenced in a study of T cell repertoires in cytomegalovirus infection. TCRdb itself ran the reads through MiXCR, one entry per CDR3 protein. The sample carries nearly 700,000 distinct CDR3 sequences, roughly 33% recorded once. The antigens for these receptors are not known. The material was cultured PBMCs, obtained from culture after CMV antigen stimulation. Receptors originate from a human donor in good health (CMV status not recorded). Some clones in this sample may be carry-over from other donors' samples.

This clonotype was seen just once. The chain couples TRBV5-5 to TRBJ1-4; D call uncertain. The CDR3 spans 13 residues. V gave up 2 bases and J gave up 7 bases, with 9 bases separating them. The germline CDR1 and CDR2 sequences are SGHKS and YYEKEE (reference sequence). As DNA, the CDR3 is TGTGCCAGCAGCTTACCCGGGCCTGAAAAACTGTTTTTT. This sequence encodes CASSLPGPEKLFF. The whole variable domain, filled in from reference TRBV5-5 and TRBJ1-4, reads DAGVTQSPTHLIKTRGQQVTLRCSPISGHKSVSWYQQVLGQGPQFIFQYYEKEERGRGNFPDRFSARQFPNYSSELNVNALLLGDSALYLCASSLPGPEKLFFGSGTQLSVL.

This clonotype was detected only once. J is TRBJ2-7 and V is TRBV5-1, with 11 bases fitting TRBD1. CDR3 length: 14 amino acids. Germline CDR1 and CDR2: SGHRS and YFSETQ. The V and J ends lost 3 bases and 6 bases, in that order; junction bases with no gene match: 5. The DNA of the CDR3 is TGCGCCAGCAGCTCCGGGACAGGGGGTACCGAGCAGTACTTC. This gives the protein CASSSGTGGTEQYF.

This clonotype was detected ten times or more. The CDR3 bases are TGTGCCAGCAGTCTCACCCGGGTCGGGAGAGTCGGCGAGCAGTACTTC. It encodes CASSLTRVGRVGEQYF. The chain uses TRBV7-2 and TRBJ2-7; D might be TRBD2 (6 bases). Germline V gene lookup returns CDR1 SGHTA and CDR2 FQGNSA. The V end was cut by 6 bases, the J end by 6 bases, with 24 bases between. The CDR3 spans 16 residues.

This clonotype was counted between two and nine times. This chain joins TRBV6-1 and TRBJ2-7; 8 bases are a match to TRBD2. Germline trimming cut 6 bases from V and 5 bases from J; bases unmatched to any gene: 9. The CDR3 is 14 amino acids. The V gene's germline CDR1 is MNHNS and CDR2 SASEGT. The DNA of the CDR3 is TGTGCCAGCAGAGAAAAGATGGGACTAGACGAGCAGTACTTC. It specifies CASREKMGLDEQYF.

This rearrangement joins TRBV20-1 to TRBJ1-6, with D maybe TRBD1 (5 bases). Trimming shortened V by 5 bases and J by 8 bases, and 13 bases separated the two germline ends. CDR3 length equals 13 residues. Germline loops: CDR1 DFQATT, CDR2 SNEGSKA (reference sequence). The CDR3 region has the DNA TGCAGTGCTTCCCAGGGCCCTCATTCACCCCTCCACTTT. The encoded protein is CSASQGPHSPLHF.

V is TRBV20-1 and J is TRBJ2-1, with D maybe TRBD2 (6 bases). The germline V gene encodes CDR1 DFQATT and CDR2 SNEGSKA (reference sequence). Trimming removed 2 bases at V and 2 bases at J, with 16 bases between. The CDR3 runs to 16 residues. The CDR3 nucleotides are TGCAGTGCTAGATCCTATAGCGGAGACACCTACAATGAGCAGTTCTTC. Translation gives CSARSYSGDTYNEQFF.

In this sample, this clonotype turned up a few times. Here the CDR3 DNA reads TGTGCCAGCAGCACACGCAGCGGGGGGGCGGGCGGGGAGCTGTTTTTT. It codes for CASSTRSGGAGGELFF. The chain couples TRBV7-8 to TRBJ2-2, with TRBD2 matching 10 bases. Germline V gene sequence: CDR1 SGHVS, CDR2 FQNEAQ. The trim removed 5 bases at V and 7 bases at J, leaving 10 bases unmatched. The CDR3 has 16 amino acids. Together with reference TRBV7-8 and TRBJ2-2, the CDR3 gives the full variable domain: GAGVSQSPRYKVAKRGQDVALRCDPISGHVSLFWYQQALGQGPEFLTYFQNEAQLDKSGLPSDRFFAERPEGSVSTLKIQRTQQEDSAVYLCASSTRSGGAGGELFFGEGSRLTVL.

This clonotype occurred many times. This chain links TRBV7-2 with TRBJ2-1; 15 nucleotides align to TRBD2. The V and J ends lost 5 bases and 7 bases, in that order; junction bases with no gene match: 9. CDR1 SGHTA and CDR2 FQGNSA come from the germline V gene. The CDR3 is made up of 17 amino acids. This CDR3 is CASSNPGLAGGKNEQFF. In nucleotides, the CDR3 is TGTGCCAGCAGCAATCCGGGACTAGCGGGGGGAAAAAATGAGCAGTTCTTC.

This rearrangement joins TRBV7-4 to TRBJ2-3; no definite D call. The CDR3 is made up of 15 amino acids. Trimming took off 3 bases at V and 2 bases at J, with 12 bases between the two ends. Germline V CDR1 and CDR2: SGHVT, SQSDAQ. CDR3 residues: CASSFENSHTDTQYF. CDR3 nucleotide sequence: TGTGCCAGCAGCTTCGAAAATAGTCACACAGATACGCAGTATTTT.

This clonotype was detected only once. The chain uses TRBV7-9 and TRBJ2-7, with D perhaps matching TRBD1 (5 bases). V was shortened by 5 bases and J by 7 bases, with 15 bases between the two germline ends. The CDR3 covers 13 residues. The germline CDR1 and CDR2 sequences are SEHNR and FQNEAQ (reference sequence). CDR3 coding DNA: TGTGCCAGCAGCCCTCATGGTCCAGGGGAGCAGTACTTC. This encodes CASSPHGPGEQYF.

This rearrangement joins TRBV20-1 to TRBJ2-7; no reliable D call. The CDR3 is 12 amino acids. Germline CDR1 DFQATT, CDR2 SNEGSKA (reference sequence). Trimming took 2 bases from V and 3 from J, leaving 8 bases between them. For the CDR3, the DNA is TGCAGTGCTAGATCCGGTGGCTACGAGCAGTACTTC. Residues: CSARSGGYEQYF.

In DNA, the CDR3 is TGTGCCAGCTCACCCCTGACGGCACTGGACACCGGGGAGCTGTTTTTT. Its translation: CASSPLTALDTGELFF. This chain links TRBV18 with TRBJ2-2, with unresolved D. This CDR3 spans 16 amino acids. Germline V gives CDR1 KGHSH, CDR2 LQKENI. Between the trimmed V and J ends, which lost 3 bases and 3 bases, there was a span of 14 bases.

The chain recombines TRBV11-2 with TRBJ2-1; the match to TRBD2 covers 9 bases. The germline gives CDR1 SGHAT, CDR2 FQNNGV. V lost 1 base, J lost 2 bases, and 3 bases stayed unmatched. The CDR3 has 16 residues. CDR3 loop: CASSLVPSGAYNEQFF. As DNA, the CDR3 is TGTGCCAGCAGCTTAGTTCCTAGCGGGGCCTACAATGAGCAGTTCTTC.

CDR3 sequence: CSASKGGLGNEQFF. CDR3 DNA sequence: TGCAGTGCTAGTAAGGGGGGCCTAGGGAATGAGCAGTTCTTC. The V gene is TRBV20-1, the J gene TRBJ2-1; D may correspond to TRBD1 or TRBD2 (6 bases each). Germline CDR1 is DFQATT and CDR2 is SNEGSKA (reference sequence). The CDR3 is 14 amino acids. Trimming left V 3 bases short and J 7 bases short, with 16 bases between.

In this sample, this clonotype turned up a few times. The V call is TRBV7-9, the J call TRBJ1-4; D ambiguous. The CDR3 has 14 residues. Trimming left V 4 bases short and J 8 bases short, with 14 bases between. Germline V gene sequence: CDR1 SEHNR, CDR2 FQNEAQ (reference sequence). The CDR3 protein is CASSSRGFSEKLFF. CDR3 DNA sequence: TGTGCCAGCAGCTCTCGTGGATTCAGCGAAAAACTGTTTTTT.

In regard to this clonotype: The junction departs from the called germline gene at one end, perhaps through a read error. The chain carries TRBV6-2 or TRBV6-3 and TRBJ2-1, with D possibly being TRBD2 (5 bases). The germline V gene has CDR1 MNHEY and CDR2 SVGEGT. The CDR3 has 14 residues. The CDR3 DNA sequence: TGTGCCAGCAGCCGAAGGACTCCCTACAATGTGCAGTTCTTC. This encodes CASSRRTPYNVQFF.

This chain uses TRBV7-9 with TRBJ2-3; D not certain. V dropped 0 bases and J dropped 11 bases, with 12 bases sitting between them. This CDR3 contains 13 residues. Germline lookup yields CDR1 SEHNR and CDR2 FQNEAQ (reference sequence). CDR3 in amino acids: CASSLADHPGQYF. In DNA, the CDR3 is TGTGCCAGCAGCTTAGCGGATCACCCGGGGCAGTATTTT.

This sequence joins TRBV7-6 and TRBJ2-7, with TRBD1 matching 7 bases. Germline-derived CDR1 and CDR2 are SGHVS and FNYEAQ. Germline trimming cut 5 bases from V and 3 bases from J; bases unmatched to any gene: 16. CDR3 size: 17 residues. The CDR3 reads CASSVGQATHLIYEQYF. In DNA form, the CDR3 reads TGTGCCAGCAGCGTAGGACAGGCTACTCATTTGATCTACGAGCAGTACTTC.

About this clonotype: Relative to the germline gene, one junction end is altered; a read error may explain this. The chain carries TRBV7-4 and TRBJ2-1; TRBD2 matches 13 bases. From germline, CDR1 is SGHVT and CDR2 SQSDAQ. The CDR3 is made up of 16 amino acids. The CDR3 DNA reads TGTGTCAGCAGCCCACGGACTAGCGGGAGTTTCAATGAGCAGTTCTTC. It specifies CVSSPRTSGSFNEQFF.

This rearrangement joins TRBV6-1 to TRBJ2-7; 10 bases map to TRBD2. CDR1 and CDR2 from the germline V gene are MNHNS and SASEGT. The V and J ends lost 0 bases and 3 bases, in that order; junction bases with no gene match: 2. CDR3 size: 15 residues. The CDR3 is CASSEAVAGGYEQYF. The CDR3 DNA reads TGTGCCAGCAGTGAAGCAGTAGCGGGGGGCTACGAGCAGTACTTC.

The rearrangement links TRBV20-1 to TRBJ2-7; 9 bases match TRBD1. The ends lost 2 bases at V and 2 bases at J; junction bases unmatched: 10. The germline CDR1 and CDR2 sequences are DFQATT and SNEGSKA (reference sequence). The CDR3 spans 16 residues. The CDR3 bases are TGCAGTGCTAGACCCCCGGGACAGGGTATGACCTACGAGCAGTACTTC. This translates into CSARPPGQGMTYEQYF.

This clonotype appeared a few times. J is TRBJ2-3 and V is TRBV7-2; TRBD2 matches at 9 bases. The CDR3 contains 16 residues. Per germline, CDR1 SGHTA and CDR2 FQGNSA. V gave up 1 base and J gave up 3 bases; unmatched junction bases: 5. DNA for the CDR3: TGTGCCAGCAGCTTAGGGTGGCGGGGGGGTACAGATACGCAGTATTTT. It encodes CASSLGWRGGTDTQYF. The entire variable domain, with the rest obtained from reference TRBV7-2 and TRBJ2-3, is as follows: GAGVSQSPSNKVTEKGKDVELRCDPISGHTALYWYRQSLGQGLEFLIYFQGNSAPDKSGLPSDRFSAERTGGSVSTLTIQRTQQEDSAVYLCASSLGWRGGTDTQYFGPGTRLTVL.

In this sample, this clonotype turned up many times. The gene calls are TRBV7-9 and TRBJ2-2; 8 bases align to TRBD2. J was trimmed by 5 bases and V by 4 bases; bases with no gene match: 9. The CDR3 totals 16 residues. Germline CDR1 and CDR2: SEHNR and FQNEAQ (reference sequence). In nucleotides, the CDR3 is TGTGCCAGCAGCTCCAGCGGGAGAACATCTACCGGGGAGCTGTTTTTT. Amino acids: CASSSSGRTSTGELFF.

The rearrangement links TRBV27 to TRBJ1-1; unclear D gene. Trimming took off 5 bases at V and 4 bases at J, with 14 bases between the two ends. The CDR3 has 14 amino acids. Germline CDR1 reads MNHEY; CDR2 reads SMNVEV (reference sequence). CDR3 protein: CASSPRASGTEAFF. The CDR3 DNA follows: TGTGCCAGCAGTCCCCGAGCATCCGGCACTGAAGCTTTCTTT.

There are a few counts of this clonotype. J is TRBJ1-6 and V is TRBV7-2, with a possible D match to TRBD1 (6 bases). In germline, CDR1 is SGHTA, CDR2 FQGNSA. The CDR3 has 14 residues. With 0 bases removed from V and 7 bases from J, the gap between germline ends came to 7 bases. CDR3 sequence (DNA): TGTGCCAGCAGCTTAGCGGGGACAAATTCACCCCTCCACTTT. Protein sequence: CASSLAGTNSPLHF. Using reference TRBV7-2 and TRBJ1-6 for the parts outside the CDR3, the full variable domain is GAGVSQSPSNKVTEKGKDVELRCDPISGHTALYWYRQSLGQGLEFLIYFQGNSAPDKSGLPSDRFSAERTGGSVSTLTIQRTQQEDSAVYLCASSLAGTNSPLHFGNGTRLTVT.

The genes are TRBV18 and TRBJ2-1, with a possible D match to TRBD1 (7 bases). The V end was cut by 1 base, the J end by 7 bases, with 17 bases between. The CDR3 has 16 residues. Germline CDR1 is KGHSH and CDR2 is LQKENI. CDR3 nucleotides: TGTGCCAGCTCACCACTCCAGGGGGGACAGTGGAATGAGCAGTTCTTC. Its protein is CASSPLQGGQWNEQFF.

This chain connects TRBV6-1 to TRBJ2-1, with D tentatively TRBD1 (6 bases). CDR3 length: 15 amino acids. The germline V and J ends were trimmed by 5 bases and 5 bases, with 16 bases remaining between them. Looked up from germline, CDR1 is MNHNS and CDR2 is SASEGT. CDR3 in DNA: TGTGCCAGCAGTCCTACAGGGTTCCCAAACAATGAGCAGTTCTTC. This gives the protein CASSPTGFPNNEQFF.

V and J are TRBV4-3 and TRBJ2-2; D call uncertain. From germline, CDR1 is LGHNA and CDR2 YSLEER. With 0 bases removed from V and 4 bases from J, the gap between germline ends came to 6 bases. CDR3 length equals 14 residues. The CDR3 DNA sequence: TGCGCCAGCAGCCAAGAGGCGCCCACCGGGGAGCTGTTTTTT. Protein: CASSQEAPTGELFF.

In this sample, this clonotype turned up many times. The CDR3 DNA reads TGTGCCAGCAGCTTTGGACAGGGTATGCGGAACGAGCAGTACGTC. Protein: CASSFGQGMRNEQYV. The V call is TRBV11-2, the J call TRBJ2-7; TRBD1 aligns across 8 bases. V was pared by 3 bases and J by 5 bases, with 9 bases of the junction left unmatched. Germline CDR1 is SGHAT and CDR2 is FQNNGV. The CDR3 runs to 15 residues.